The next 11 T cell receptor beta chains were all read from a single sample in a study of cytomegalovirus exposure and HLA in healthy donors. The PCR ran on 60 Vbeta and 13 Jbeta primers. This table comes from immunoSEQ multiplex PCR, and its TCRdb copy is limited to in-frame clones, with some not included. Among some 98,000 clones, 76% were seen once, and the ten largest hold about 2%. What was sequenced was PBMCs. These receptors were collected from a man aged 40-49 years in good health and CMV-seronegative.

The V gene is TRBV4-1, the J gene TRBJ2-3; a possible D gene is TRBD2 (7 bases). Germline V CDR1 and CDR2: MGHRA, YSYEKL. V shed 5 bases and J shed 0 bases, with 15 bases lying between them. This CDR3 region has 16 residues. This CDR3 reads CASSTLGGGSTDTQYF. CDR3 coding DNA: TGCGCCAGCAGCACCCTAGGGGGGGGAAGCACAGATACGCAGTATTTT.

This clone was seen more than once but under ten times. This chain links TRBV5-1 with TRBJ2-1, with TRBD1 identical over 9 bases. V gave up 4 bases and J gave up 0 bases; unmatched junction bases: 5. Germline V gene data show CDR1 as SGHRS and CDR2 as YFSETQ. This CDR3 has 16 amino acids. The CDR3 sequence is CASSRTGEGSYNEQFF. For the CDR3, the DNA is TGCGCCAGCAGCAGGACAGGGGAAGGCTCCTACAATGAGCAGTTCTTC.

This chain links TRBV2 with TRBJ1-5; weak D call: TRBD1 (6 bases). Trimming removed 4 bases from V and 8 bases from J, with 15 bases in between. Germline assignment: CDR1 SNHLY and CDR2 FYNNEI. The CDR3 contains 14 residues. The CDR3 region has the DNA TGTGCCAGCAGTGCGACAGGCATTAGGGAGCCCCAGCATTTT. Residues: CASSATGIREPQHF.

This rearrangement joins TRBV30 to TRBJ2-7; 8 bases align to TRBD1. The CDR3 totals 15 residues. Looked up from germline, CDR1 is GTSNPN and CDR2 is SVGIG (reference sequence). The J segment lost 7 bases and the V segment lost 2 bases, leaving 13 bases of the junction unmatched. The CDR3 DNA sequence: TGTGCCTGGAGTAAATACAGGGGGGTGAGGCGAGAGCAGTACTTC. It yields the protein CAWSKYRGVRREQYF. The full variable domain, completed using reference TRBV30 and TRBJ2-7, is SQTIHQWPATLVQPVGSPLSLECTVEGTSNPNLYWYRQAAGRGLQLLFYSVGIGQISSEVPQNLSASRPQDRQFILSSKKLLLSDSGFYLCAWSKYRGVRREQYFGPGTRLTVT.

This clone was observed a few times. The chain joins TRBV5-6 to TRBJ2-7; TRBD2 is a possible D gene (5 bases). Germline V CDR1 and CDR2: SGHDT, YYEEEE. V shed 4 bases and J shed 7 bases, with 18 bases lying between them. The CDR3 totals 14 residues. The CDR3 is CASSDNTGSGEQYF. In nucleotides, the CDR3 is TGTGCCAGCAGCGACAACACGGGGTCGGGGGAGCAGTACTTC.

In this sample, this clone turned up a few times. The V gene is TRBV7-9, the J gene TRBJ2-7; the D is unclear. The CDR3 spans 16 residues. The ends were cut back, 5 bases at V and 4 bases at J, with 21 bases in the middle. Germline values: CDR1 SEHNR, CDR2 FQNEAQ (reference sequence). The CDR3 loop is CASSPLPLIFSYEQYF. CDR3 in DNA: TGTGCCAGCAGCCCCCTACCCTTGATCTTCTCTTACGAGCAGTACTTC. Full variable domain (remainder filled in from reference TRBV7-9 and TRBJ2-7): DTGVSQNPRHKITKRGQNVTFRCDPISEHNRLYWYRQTLGQGPEFLTYFQNEAQLEKSRLLSDRFSAERPKGSFSTLEIQRTEQGDSAMYLCASSPLPLIFSYEQYFGPGTRLTVT.

The rearrangement joins TRBV28 to TRBJ1-4; no clear D. Germline V gives CDR1 MDHEN, CDR2 SYDVKM. The CDR3 is 16 amino acids. V was cut by 3 bases and J by 0 bases, with 11 bases left in between. This CDR3 reads CASSLYSLATNEKLFF. CDR3 in DNA: TGTGCCAGCAGTTTGTACAGCCTTGCAACTAATGAAAAACTGTTTTTT.

This clone was detected only a few times. The J gene is TRBJ2-7, the V gene TRBV4-1, with a weak D call TRBD2 (6 bases). The CDR3 totals 13 residues. Trimming left V 3 bases short and J 4 bases short, with 10 bases between. Germline V gives CDR1 MGHRA, CDR2 YSYEKL. The CDR3 sequence: CASSQARGYEQYF. The CDR3, as DNA: TGCGCCAGCAGCCAGGCACGGGGGTACGAGCAGTACTTC.

V and J are TRBV11-1 and TRBJ1-1; the D gene is possibly TRBD1 (5 bases). Trimming took off 8 bases at V and 1 base at J, with 11 bases between the two ends. CDR1 and CDR2 (germline): SGHAT, FQDESV (reference sequence). The length of the CDR3 is 13 residues. The CDR3 DNA reads as TGTGCCAGCCCCGGGCAGGGGAACACTGAAGCTTTCTTT. Its protein product is CASPGQGNTEAFF.

The chain couples TRBV2 to TRBJ1-1, with D uncertain. In germline, CDR1 is SNHLY, CDR2 FYNNEI. This CDR3 spans 12 amino acids. Trimming cost V 2 bases and J 8 bases, with 9 bases left between them. CDR3 in DNA: TGTGCCAGCAGTGAACTGCAGGTAGAAGCTTTCTTT. It specifies CASSELQVEAFF.

This sequence joins TRBV6-6 and TRBJ1-2; 7 bases match TRBD1. The CDR3 consists of 16 residues. The V and J ends lost 6 bases and 2 bases, in that order; junction bases with no gene match: 12. Germline CDR1 is MNHNY and CDR2 is SVGAGI (reference sequence). The CDR3 protein is CASSLNPDRLNYGYTF. DNA for the CDR3: TGTGCCAGCAGCCTAAACCCGGACAGGCTGAACTATGGCTACACCTTC.